Listed here are 24 T cell receptor beta chains from one sample, sequenced in a study of blood T cell repertoires in COVID-19. This table comes from immunoSEQ multiplex PCR, and its TCRdb copy is limited to in-frame clones, with some not included. The repertoire holds about 160,000 clones, with about 90% as singletons. Sequencing was performed on peripheral blood. These receptor sequences come from a man under 40 with COVID-19, enrolled during active disease.

V and J are TRBV6-5 and TRBJ2-5; 9 bases are a match to TRBD1. Germline V CDR1 and CDR2: MNHEY, SVGAGI. This CDR3 contains 14 residues. The V gene end was trimmed by 5 bases and the J gene end by 9 bases; junction bases not matched to a gene: 10. In DNA, the CDR3 is TGTGCCAGCAGTACGGGACAGGGCCACTTGTCCCAGTACTTC. It yields the protein CASSTGQGHLSQYF.

The rearrangement joins TRBV18 to TRBJ2-1; 12 bases are a match to TRBD1. The V gene's germline CDR1 is KGHSH and CDR2 LQKENI. This CDR3 has 18 residues. Trimming cost V 0 bases and J 3 bases; bases outside gene matches: 6. Here the CDR3 DNA reads TGTGCCAGCTCACCACCGTGGGGACAGGGGGCGGGCTACAATGAGCAGTTCTTC. Translation: CASSPPWGQGAGYNEQFF.

The chain links TRBV7-7 to TRBJ1-1; TRBD1 matches at 9 bases. Germline-derived CDR1 and CDR2 are SSHAT and FNYEAQ (reference sequence). The CDR3 runs 13 residues. Germline trimming cut 5 bases from V and 6 bases from J; bases unmatched to any gene: 4. The chain's CDR3 is CASSQRQGAEAFF. In DNA, the CDR3 is TGTGCCAGCAGCCAACGACAGGGGGCTGAAGCTTTCTTT.

CDR3 sequence (DNA): TGCGCCAGCAGCCTGCGAGGAGAGTACGAGCAGTACTTC. The encoded protein is CASSLRGEYEQYF. The chain joins TRBV4-1 to TRBJ2-7; D not resolved. Germline V gives CDR1 MGHRA, CDR2 YSYEKL. Trimming took off 4 bases at V and 4 bases at J, with 11 bases between the two ends. The CDR3 consists of 13 residues.

This clone was recorded once. The chain carries TRBV4-3 and TRBJ1-2, with TRBD1 identical over 8 bases. Trimming at V came to 0 bases and at J to 4 bases, leaving 4 bases not matched to a gene. The germline V gene has CDR1 LGHNA and CDR2 YSLEER. The CDR3 spans 15 residues. DNA of the CDR3: TGCGCCAGCAGCCAAGATGAGGGGACAGGCTATGGCTACACCTTC. This translates into CASSQDEGTGYGYTF.

J is TRBJ2-5 and V is TRBV14; weak D call: TRBD2 (5 bases). The germline CDR1 and CDR2 sequences are SGHDN and FVKESK. The CDR3 covers 15 residues. V lost 0 bases, J lost 5 bases, and 13 bases lay in between. The CDR3 sequence is CASSQEGGTRETQYF. The CDR3 DNA sequence: TGTGCCAGCAGCCAAGAAGGAGGAACCAGGGAGACCCAGTACTTC. Using reference TRBV14 and TRBJ2-5 for the parts outside the CDR3, the full variable domain is EAGVTQFPSHSVIEKGQTVTLRCDPISGHDNLYWYRRVMGKEIKFLLHFVKESKQDESGMPNNRFLAERTGGTYSTLKVQPAELEDSGVYFCASSQEGGTRETQYFGPGTRLLVL.

The V and J genes are TRBV2 and TRBJ2-1; TRBD1 might be the D (5 bases). From germline, CDR1 is SNHLY and CDR2 FYNNEI. Trimming removed 6 bases at V and 7 bases at J, with 13 bases between. The CDR3 runs to 13 residues. CDR3 bases: TGTGCCAGCAGCGTCGGCAGGGCGAATGAGCAGTTCTTC. This sequence encodes CASSVGRANEQFF.

This sequence joins TRBV19 and TRBJ1-2; possibly TRBD1 for D (5 bases). V shed 5 bases and J shed 7 bases, with 11 bases lying between them. CDR1 LNHDA and CDR2 SQIVND come from the germline V gene (reference sequence). There are 12 residues in the CDR3. CDR3 bases: TGTGCCAGTAGTGGCAGGGTGGGTGGCTACACCTTC. Protein product: CASSGRVGGYTF.

The CDR3 spells CASSMSGQGNTEAFF. In nucleotides, the CDR3 is TGTGCCAGTAGTATGTCTGGACAGGGGAACACTGAAGCTTTCTTT. The chain couples TRBV19 to TRBJ1-1, with 8 positions matching TRBD1. Germline CDR1 reads LNHDA; CDR2 reads SQIVND (reference sequence). CDR3 length: 15 residues. The V segment lost 3 bases and the J segment 1 base; nucleotides outside the gene matches: 4.

The chain has TRBV5-6 and TRBJ1-4, with D possibly being TRBD1 (6 bases). The germline CDR1 and CDR2 sequences are SGHDT and YYEEEE. The CDR3 loop spans 13 amino acids. The ends were cut back, 6 bases at V and 8 bases at J, with 14 bases in the middle. CDR3 sequence (DNA): TGTGCCAGCAATCACAGGGCGAGGGAAAAACTGTTTTTT. It specifies CASNHRAREKLFF.

The chain is built from TRBV10-3 and TRBJ2-3; 8 bases match TRBD2. With V trimmed by 3 bases and J by 1 base, 3 bases remained unmatched. This CDR3 contains 15 residues. Germline V gene data show CDR1 as ENHRY and CDR2 as SYGVKD. This CDR3 reads CAISEGRGGTDTQYF. The CDR3 bases are TGTGCCATCAGTGAAGGGCGGGGGGGCACAGATACGCAGTATTTT.

As concerns this clone: As the CDR3 is not closed by the conserved phenylalanine or tryptophan, this likely results from a read error. It is unclear where the CDR3 begins or ends on the DNA, so no DNA is shown, and the CDR3 is as TCRdb lists it. The V and J genes are TRBV5-1 and TRBJ2-7; the D call in the table, TRBD1, was not verified against the DNA. The CDR3 spans 13 amino acids, including both terminal residues. Germline-derived CDR1 and CDR2 are SGHRS and YFSETQ. CDR3 loop: CASSYGPGQVDVI.

The V gene is TRBV12-3 or TRBV12-4, the J gene TRBJ2-3; D is undetermined. This CDR3 contains 12 residues. The V end lost 6 bases, the J end lost 5 bases, and 9 bases lay between the germline ends. In nucleotides, the CDR3 is TGTGCCAGCAGCCCTCGTAGAGATACGCAGTATTTT. Encoded protein: CASSPRRDTQYF.

V and J are TRBV5-6 and TRBJ2-7, with D perhaps matching TRBD1 (6 bases). The CDR3 contains 15 residues. The V gene lost 0 bases and the J gene lost 7 bases, with 17 bases spanning the gap. Germline V lookup: CDR1 SGHDT, CDR2 YYEEEE. DNA for the CDR3: TGTGCCAGCAGCTTGGGGTTGCAGGGGTCGTGGGAGCAGTACTTC. Translating it yields CASSLGLQGSWEQYF.

The rearrangement uses TRBV5-1 and TRBJ2-1; a weak D match, TRBD1 (7 bases). The CDR3 is made up of 16 amino acids. V was shortened by 0 bases and J by 4 bases, with 14 bases between the two germline ends. The germline gives CDR1 SGHRS, CDR2 YFSETQ. The CDR3 is CASSLGGGGPYNEQFF. In nucleotides, the CDR3 is TGCGCCAGCAGCTTGGGAGGAGGGGGCCCGTACAATGAGCAGTTCTTC. Combining the CDR3 with reference TRBV5-1 and TRBJ2-1 gives the whole variable domain KAGVTQTPRYLIKTRGQQVTLSCSPISGHRSVSWYQQTPGQGLQFLFEYFSETQRNKGNFPGRFSGRQFSNSRSEMNVSTLELGDSALYLCASSLGGGGPYNEQFFGPGTRLTVL.

The chain couples TRBV27 to TRBJ2-1, with a weak D call TRBD2 (5 bases). CDR1 is MNHEY, CDR2 SMNVEV, per germline (reference sequence). Trimming stripped 3 bases from V and 6 bases from J, with 12 bases between. The CDR3 has 14 amino acids. This CDR3 is CASSFRGRFNEQFF. CDR3 nucleotides: TGTGCCAGCAGTTTTCGAGGGAGATTCAATGAGCAGTTCTTC.

The chain has TRBV25-1 and TRBJ1-1, with a tentative D call TRBD1 (5 bases). The CDR3 is 15 amino acids. Germline V gene data show CDR1 as MGHDK and CDR2 as SYGVNS. Trimming left V 0 bases short and J 4 bases short, with 12 bases between. CDR3 DNA: TGTGCCAGCAGTGAATATAGGGCGGGGGTCACTGAAGCTTTCTTT. It encodes CASSEYRAGVTEAFF.

The chain links TRBV6-5 to TRBJ2-1; D gene ambiguous. The CDR3 loop spans 15 amino acids. Germline V gene lookup returns CDR1 MNHEY and CDR2 SVGAGI. The V gene lost 0 bases and the J gene lost 0 bases, with 6 bases spanning the gap. CDR3 DNA sequence: TGTGCCAGCAGTTACTCGGCAGGCTCCTACAATGAGCAGTTCTTC. Protein product: CASSYSAGSYNEQFF.

With respect to this clone: The sample holds other DNA sequences that translate to the same CDR3. The chain links TRBV9 to TRBJ1-1; 7 nucleotides line up with TRBD1. Germline CDR1 SGDLS, CDR2 YYNGEE. The V and J ends lost 4 bases and 4 bases, in that order; junction bases with no gene match: 4. The CDR3 is 13 amino acids. CDR3 amino acids: CASSLGGGTEAFF. CDR3 DNA sequence: TGTGCCAGCAGCCTAGGGGGCGGCACTGAAGCTTTCTTT.

This clone has just one count. This chain links TRBV6-5 with TRBJ2-1, with a weak D call TRBD2 (5 bases). The V gene's germline CDR1 is MNHEY and CDR2 SVGAGI. The ends were cut back, 0 bases at V and 4 bases at J, with 13 bases in the middle. CDR3 length: 16 amino acids. Here the CDR3 reads CASSYSERRSYNEQFF. The DNA for the CDR3 is TGTGCCAGCAGTTACTCTGAGCGGAGGTCTTACAATGAGCAGTTCTTC.

The chain couples TRBV7-2 to TRBJ2-7; D is possibly TRBD2 (5 bases). Germline V gene sequence: CDR1 SGHTA, CDR2 FQGNSA. V was clipped by 1 base and J by 1 base, with 11 bases between them. CDR3 length: 15 residues. DNA of the CDR3: TGTGCCAGCAGCTTAGTTGGGAGAATATCCTACGAGCAGTACTTC. Translating it yields CASSLVGRISYEQYF.

The chain joins TRBV3-1 (or the pseudogene TRBV3-2) to TRBJ1-1; D is undetermined. The CDR3 sequence is 13 residues long. The V and J ends lost 0 bases and 6 bases respectively, with 8 bases between them. The germline V gene encodes CDR1 LGHDT and CDR2 YNNKEL (reference sequence). For the CDR3, the DNA is TGTGCCAGCAGCCAAGATGGCACAGCTGAAGCTTTCTTT. This translates into CASSQDGTAEAFF.

V is TRBV7-3 and J is TRBJ2-7, with TRBD1 matching 9 bases. V lost 4 bases and J lost 5; bases outside the gene matches: 9. Germline assignment: CDR1 SGHTA and CDR2 FQGTGA. CDR3 length equals 15 residues. This CDR3 is CASSSGRDRVNEQYF. The CDR3 bases are TGTGCCAGCAGCTCGGGTAGGGACAGGGTCAACGAGCAGTACTTC.

The rearrangement uses TRBV11-3 and TRBJ1-1, with 8 nucleotides matching TRBD1. This CDR3 has 14 amino acids. Trimming at V came to 3 bases and at J to 5 bases, leaving 5 bases not matched to a gene. The germline gives CDR1 SGHNT, CDR2 YENEEA. This CDR3 reads CASSFGQGRTEAFF. CDR3 nucleotide sequence: TGTGCCAGCAGCTTTGGACAGGGTCGGACTGAAGCTTTCTTT.